This TCR beta chain was sequenced for a study of human T cells and chemical hapten exposure. Stated time point: patch test 1, 2 weeks after DPC sensitization. Treatment defined: therapeutic diphenylcyclopropenone sensitization with weekly scalp DPC. CDR3 length equals 15 residues. From germline, CDR1 is MGHRA and CDR2 YSYEKL. V was pared by 4 bases and J by 7 bases, with 7 bases of the junction left unmatched. Each CDR3 protein gets one entry after TCRdb re-called the RACE reads with MiXCR. The sample includes about 360,000 distinct CDR3 sequences, approximately 4.4% of them seen just once. The sample was whole blood, taken in connection with sensitization to the hapten diphenylcyclopropenone (DPC). The receptor was isolated from a woman between 50 and 59 years old with alopecia areata. Some clones in this sample may be carry-over from other donors' samples. The V and J genes are TRBV4-1 and TRBJ2-1; the match to TRBD1 covers 10 bases. In DNA, the CDR3 is TGCGCCAGCAGCCCGCCGGGACAGGGGTCAAATGAGCAGTTCTTC. Its translation is CASSPPGQGSNEQFF.